A single TCR beta chain is shown here with its context. Its antigen is currently unknown. The sample belongs to a study of PD-1 blockade in classical Hodgkin lymphoma. The study's findings and limits: The repertoire differences lack a defined cause, possibly disease activity or prior therapy. Newly diagnosed patients were reported to start with lower TCR diversity than healthy donors. With CD4+ cells, TCR diversity rose significantly by C4D1, but not with CD8+ cells. Baseline diversity in complete responders resembled that of newly diagnosed patients.

The assay was immunoSEQ multiplex PCR, and TCRdb's table has in-frame clones only and misses some. The data hold tens of thousands of clones, with approximately 89% observed a single time. The CDR3 has 14 amino acids. Germline V lookup: CDR1 SGHRS, CDR2 YFSETQ. V gave up 2 bases and J gave up 5 bases; unmatched junction bases: 5. Exposure to brentuximab vedotin varied, and each patient had relapsed following autologous stem cell transplantation. The TCR was taken from a human donor with classical Hodgkin lymphoma. The chain recombines TRBV5-1 with TRBJ2-5, with 8 bases lining up with TRBD1. The sample here was peripheral blood mononuclear cells (PBMCs), taken before the second cycle of nivolumab. CDR3 amino acids: CASSFLRDRETQYF. CDR3 nucleotide sequence: TGCGCCAGCAGCTTCCTCCGGGACAGGGAGACCCAGTACTTC.